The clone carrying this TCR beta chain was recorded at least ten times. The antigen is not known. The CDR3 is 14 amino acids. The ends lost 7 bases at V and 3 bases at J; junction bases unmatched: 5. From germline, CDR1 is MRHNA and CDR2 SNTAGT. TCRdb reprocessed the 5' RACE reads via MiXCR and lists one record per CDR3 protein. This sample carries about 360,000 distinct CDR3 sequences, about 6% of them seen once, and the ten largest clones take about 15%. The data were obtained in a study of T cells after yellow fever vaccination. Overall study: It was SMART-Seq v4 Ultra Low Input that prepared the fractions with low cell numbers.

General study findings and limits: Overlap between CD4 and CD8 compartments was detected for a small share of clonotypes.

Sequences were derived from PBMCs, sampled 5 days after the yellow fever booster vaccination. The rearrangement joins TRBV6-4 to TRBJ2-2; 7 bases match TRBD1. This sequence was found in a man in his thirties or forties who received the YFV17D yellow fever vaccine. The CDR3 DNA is TGTGCCAGCAAAGACGACAGGGACACCGGGGAGCTGTTTTTT. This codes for CASKDDRDTGELFF.